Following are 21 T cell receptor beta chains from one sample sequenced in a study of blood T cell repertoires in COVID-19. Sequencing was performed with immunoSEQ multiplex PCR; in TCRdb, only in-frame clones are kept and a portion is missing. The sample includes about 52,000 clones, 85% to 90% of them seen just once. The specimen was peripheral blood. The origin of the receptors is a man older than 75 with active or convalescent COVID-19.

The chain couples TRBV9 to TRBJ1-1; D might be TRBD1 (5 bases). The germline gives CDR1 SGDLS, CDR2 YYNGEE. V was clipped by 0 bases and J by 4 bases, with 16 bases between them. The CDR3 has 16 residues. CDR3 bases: TGTGCCAGCAGCGTAGGAAAAGGGGCTAAGGGCACTGAAGCTTTCTTT. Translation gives CASSVGKGAKGTEAFF.

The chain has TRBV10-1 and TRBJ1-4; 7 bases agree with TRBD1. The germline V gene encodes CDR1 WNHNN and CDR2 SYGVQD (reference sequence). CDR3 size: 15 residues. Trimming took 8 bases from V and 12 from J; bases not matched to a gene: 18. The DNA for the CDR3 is TGCGCCAGCGGTAAACAGGGGAGAGCCGACGTGGAACTGTTTTTT. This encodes CASGKQGRADVELFF.

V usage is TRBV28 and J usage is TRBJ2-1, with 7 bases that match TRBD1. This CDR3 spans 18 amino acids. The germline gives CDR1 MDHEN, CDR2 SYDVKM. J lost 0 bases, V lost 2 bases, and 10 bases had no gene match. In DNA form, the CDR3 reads TGTGCCAGCAGTTTACAACACAGGGGTTCGAGCTCCTACAATGAGCAGTTCTTC. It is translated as CASSLQHRGSSSYNEQFF.

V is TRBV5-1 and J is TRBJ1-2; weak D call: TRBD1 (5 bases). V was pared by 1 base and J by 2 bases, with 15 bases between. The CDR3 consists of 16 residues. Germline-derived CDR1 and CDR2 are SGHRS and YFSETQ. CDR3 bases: TGCGCCAGCAGCTTGACGGGGACTCACGACAACTATGGCTACACCTTC. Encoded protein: CASSLTGTHDNYGYTF.

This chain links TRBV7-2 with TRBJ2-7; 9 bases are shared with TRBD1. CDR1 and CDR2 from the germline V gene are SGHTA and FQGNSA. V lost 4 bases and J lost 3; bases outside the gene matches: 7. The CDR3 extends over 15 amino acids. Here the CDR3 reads CASSSTGQGIYEQYF. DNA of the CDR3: TGTGCCAGCAGCTCGACGGGACAGGGTATCTACGAGCAGTACTTC.

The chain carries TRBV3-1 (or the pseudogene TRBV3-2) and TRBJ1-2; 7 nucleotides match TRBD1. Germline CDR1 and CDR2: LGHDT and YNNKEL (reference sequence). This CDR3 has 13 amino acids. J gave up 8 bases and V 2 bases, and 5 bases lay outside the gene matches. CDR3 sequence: CASSQNRGGGYTF. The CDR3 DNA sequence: TGTGCCAGCAGCCAAAACAGGGGTGGCGGCTACACCTTC.

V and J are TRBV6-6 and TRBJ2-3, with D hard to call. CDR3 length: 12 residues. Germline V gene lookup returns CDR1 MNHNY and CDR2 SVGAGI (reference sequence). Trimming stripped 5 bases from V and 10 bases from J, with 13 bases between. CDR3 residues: CASSPPAVAQYF. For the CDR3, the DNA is TGTGCCAGCAGTCCACCCGCGGTGGCGCAGTATTTT.

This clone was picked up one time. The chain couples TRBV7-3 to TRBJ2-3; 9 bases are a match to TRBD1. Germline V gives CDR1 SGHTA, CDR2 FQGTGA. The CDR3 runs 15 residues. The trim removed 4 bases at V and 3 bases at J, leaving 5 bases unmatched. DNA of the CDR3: TGTGCCAGCAGCTACACAGGGGGCGCAACAGATACGCAGTATTTT. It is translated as CASSYTGGATDTQYF.

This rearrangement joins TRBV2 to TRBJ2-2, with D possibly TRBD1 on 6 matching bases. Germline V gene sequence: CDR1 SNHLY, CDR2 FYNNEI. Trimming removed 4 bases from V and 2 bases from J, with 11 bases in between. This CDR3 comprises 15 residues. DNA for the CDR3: TGTGCCAGCAGTGTATTACAGGGAAACACCGGGGAGCTGTTTTTT. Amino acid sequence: CASSVLQGNTGELFF.

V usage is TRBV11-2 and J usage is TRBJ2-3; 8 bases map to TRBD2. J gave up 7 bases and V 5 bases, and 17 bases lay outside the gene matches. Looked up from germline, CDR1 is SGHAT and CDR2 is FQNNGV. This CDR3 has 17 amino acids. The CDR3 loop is CASSATSGGVGRNTQYF. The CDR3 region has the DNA TGTGCCAGCAGCGCCACCAGCGGGGGCGTTGGAAGGAATACGCAGTATTTT.

In DNA, the CDR3 is TGTGCCAGCAGCCCACAGGGATCTAGTGGCAAGCAGTACTTC. It is translated as CASSPQGSSGKQYF. The chain uses TRBV3-1 (or the pseudogene TRBV3-2) and TRBJ2-7, with a tentative D call TRBD1 (6 bases). V was cut by 4 bases and J by 8 bases, with 18 bases left in between. This CDR3 has 14 residues. Germline V CDR1 and CDR2: LGHDT, YNNKEL (reference sequence).

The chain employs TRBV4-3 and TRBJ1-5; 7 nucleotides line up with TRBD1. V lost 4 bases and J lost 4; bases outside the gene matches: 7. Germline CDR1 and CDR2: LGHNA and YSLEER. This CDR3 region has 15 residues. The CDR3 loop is CASSRSLDRNQPQHF. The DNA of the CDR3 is TGCGCCAGCAGCCGATCCTTGGACAGGAATCAGCCCCAGCATTTT.

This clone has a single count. The CDR3: CATSRDRVRNQPQHF. The CDR3 region has the DNA TGTGCCACCAGCAGAGACAGGGTACGCAATCAGCCCCAGCATTTT. The V gene is TRBV15, the J gene TRBJ1-5; tentatively, D is TRBD1 (5 bases). Germline V gene sequence: CDR1 LNHNV, CDR2 YYDKDF (reference sequence). The CDR3 has 15 amino acids. Between the trimmed V and J ends, which lost 0 bases and 2 bases, there was a span of 8 bases.

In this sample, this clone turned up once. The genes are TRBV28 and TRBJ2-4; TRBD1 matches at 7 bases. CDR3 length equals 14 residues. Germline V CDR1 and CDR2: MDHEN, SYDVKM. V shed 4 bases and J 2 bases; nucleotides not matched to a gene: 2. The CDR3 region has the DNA TGTGCCAGCAGTTACAGGGGAACCAAAAACATTCAGTACTTC. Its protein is CASSYRGTKNIQYF. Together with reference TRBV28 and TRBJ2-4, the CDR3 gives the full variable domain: DVKVTQSSRYLVKRTGEKVFLECVQDMDHENMFWYRQDPGLGLRLIYFSYDVKMKEKGDIPEGYSVSREKKERFSLILESASTNQTSMYLCASSYRGTKNIQYFGAGTRLSVL.

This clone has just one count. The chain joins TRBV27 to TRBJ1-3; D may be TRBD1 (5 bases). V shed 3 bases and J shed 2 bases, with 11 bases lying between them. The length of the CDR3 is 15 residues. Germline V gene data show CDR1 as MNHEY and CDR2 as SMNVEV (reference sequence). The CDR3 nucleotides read TGTGCCAGCAGTTTCTCAGGGCGTGCTGGAAACACCATATATTTT. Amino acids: CASSFSGRAGNTIYF.

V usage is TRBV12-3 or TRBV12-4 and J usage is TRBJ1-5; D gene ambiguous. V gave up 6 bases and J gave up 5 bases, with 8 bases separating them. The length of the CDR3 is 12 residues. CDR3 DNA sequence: TGTGCCAGCAGCTACCTATATCAGCCCCAGCATTTT. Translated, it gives CASSYLYQPQHF.

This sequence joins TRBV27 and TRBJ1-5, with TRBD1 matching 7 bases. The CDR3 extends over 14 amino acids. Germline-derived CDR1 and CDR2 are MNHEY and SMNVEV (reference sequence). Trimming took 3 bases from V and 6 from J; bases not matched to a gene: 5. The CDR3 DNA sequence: TGTGCCAGCAGTTTCACAGGGGTGGTTCAGCCCCAGCATTTT. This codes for CASSFTGVVQPQHF.

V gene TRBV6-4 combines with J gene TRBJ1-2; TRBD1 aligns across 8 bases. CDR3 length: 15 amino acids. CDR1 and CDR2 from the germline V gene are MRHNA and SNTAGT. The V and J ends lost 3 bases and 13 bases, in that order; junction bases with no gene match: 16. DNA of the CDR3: TGTGCCAGCAGTGATTTAAACAGGGGGTCTTCCTCCCTCACCTTC. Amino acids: CASSDLNRGSSSLTF.

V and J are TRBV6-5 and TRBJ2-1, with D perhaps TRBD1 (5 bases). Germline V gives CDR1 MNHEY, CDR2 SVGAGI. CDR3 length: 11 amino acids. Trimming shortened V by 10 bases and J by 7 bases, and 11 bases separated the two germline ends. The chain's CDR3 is CATWKGNEQFF. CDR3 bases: TGTGCCACTTGGAAGGGGAATGAGCAGTTCTTC.

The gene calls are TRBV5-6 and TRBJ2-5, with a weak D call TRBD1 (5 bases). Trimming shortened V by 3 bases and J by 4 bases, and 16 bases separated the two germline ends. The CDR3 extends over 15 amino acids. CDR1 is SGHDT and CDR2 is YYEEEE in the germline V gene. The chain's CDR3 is CASSSQQGSRETQYF. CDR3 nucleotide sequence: TGTGCCAGCAGCTCACAGCAGGGCTCAAGAGAGACCCAGTACTTC.

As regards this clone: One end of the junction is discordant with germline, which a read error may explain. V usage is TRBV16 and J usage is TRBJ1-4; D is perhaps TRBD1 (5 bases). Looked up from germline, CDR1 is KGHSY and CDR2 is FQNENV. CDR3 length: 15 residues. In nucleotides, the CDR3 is TGTGCCAGCAGCCAGCAGCAGGGAACTAACGAAAAACTGTTTTTT. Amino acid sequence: CASSQQQGTNEKLFF.